This TCR beta chain was retrieved from a study of T cell responses to AZD1222 COVID-19 vaccine. Study-wide results and limits: Clonal diversity was possibly underestimated, and white British individuals and females predominated among donors.

The CDR3 runs to 9 residues. Germline CDR1 SEHNR, CDR2 FQNEAQ (reference sequence). V was pared by 11 bases and J by 4 bases, with 5 bases between. Here immunoSEQ multiplex PCR was the method, and the copy in TCRdb shows in-frame clones only, minus some. The sample lists 70,000 to 90,000 clones, roughly 90% occurring once. In regard to this clone: The target antigen is unknown.

Sequencing was performed on peripheral blood, taken on day 0 of AZD1222 vaccination. J is TRBJ1-1 and V is TRBV7-9; D is uncertain. The receptor's source is an adult in good health. The CDR3 here is CALSTEAFF. CDR3 nucleotides: TGTGCCCTGAGCACTGAAGCTTTCTTT. Looking up the rest from reference TRBV7-9 and TRBJ1-1 gives the full variable domain: DTGVSQNPRHKITKRGQNVTFRCDPISEHNRLYWYRQTLGQGPEFLTYFQNEAQLEKSRLLSDRFSAERPKGSFSTLEIQRTEQGDSAMYLCALSTEAFFGQGTRLTVV.